Listed below are T cell receptor beta chains from one sample, sequenced in a study of blood T cell repertoires in COVID-19. Using immunoSEQ multiplex PCR, the repertoire was profiled, and TCRdb retains in-frame clones only, with some absent. The sample records about 280,000 clones, about four fifths being singletons. Source material: peripheral blood. The receptor source for this set is a woman between 50 and 59 years old who had recovered from COVID-19. Each CDR3 is given with its conserved first and last residue. A D gene is named only where the DNA matches it firmly. The listing skips clone size in some rows; elsewhere it reads once, few, many or a size class.

TRBV5-1,.,TRBD1,TRBJ1-6,TGCGCCAGCAGCACCGCAGGGGGACAGGGCCCACCCCTCCACTTT,CASSTAGGQGPPLHF
TRBV19,.,TRBD1,TRBJ1-5,TGTGCCAGTAGCGATTCAGGGGGCGGTCAGCCCCAGCATTTT,CASSDSGGGQPQHF
TRBV28,few,.,TRBJ1-2,TGTGCCAGCAGTCAGACACGAAACTATGGCTACACCTTC,CASSQTRNYGYTF
TRBV27,.,.,TRBJ1-1,TGTGCCAGCAGACCCCACAGGTTGAACACTGAAGCTTTCTTT,CASRPHRLNTEAFF
TRBV18,.,.,TRBJ2-1,TGTGCCAGCTCACCACTCGGGGGTAACTACAATGAGCAGTTCTTC,CASSPLGGNYNEQFF
TRBV11-2,.,.,TRBJ2-5,TGTGCCAGCAGCTTAGCTACAGGGTTTTATGAGACCCAGTACTTC,CASSLATGFYETQYF
TRBV28,.,.,TRBJ1-2,TGTGCCAGCAGTTCCGGACAGACCTTTTATGGCTACACCTTC,CASSSGQTFYGYTF
TRBV28,.,TRBD1,TRBJ2-7,TGTGCCAGCAGTTTAACCGGGACAGAGTCCTACGAGCAGTACTTC,CASSLTGTESYEQYF
TRBV11-2,.,.,TRBJ1-2,TGTGCCAGCAGCTTAGATTTCGGGTCTAACTATGGCTACACCTTC,CASSLDFGSNYGYTF
TRBV18,.,.,TRBJ2-1,TGTGCCAGCTCACCAGGTAGCTCGGGAGTCTCCTTCTACAATGAGCAGTTCTTC,CASSPGSSGVSFYNEQFF
TRBV4-1,.,TRBD2,TRBJ2-3,TGCGCCAGCAGCCAAGATTTTACTAGCGGGAGAACAGATACGCAGTATTTT,CASSQDFTSGRTDTQYF
TRBV12-3/TRBV12-4,.,.,TRBJ1-1,TGTGCCAGCAGTTCACAGAACACTGAAGCTTTCTTT,CASSSQNTEAFF
TRBV5-1,.,.,TRBJ2-2,TGCGCCAGCAGCTCTTCCGGGGAGCTGTTTTTT,CASSSSGELFF
TRBV28,.,TRBD1,TRBJ1-6,TGTGCCAGCAGTTCGGGACAGGGGGTTTCCTATAATTCACCCCTCCACTTT,CASSSGQGVSYNSPLHF
TRBV3-1/TRBV3-2,.,TRBD1,TRBJ1-4,TGTGCCAGCAGCGCCTACCGGGACAGGGGGCGTGAAAAACTGTTTTTT,CASSAYRDRGREKLFF
TRBV14,.,TRBD1,TRBJ1-5,TGTGCCAGCAGCCATCACCGGGACAGGCATGAGGGGCCCCAGCATTTT,CASSHHRDRHEGPQHF
TRBV9,.,.,TRBJ1-2,TGTGCCAGCAGCAACCTAGGATACGGCTACACCTTC,CASSNLGYGYTF
TRBV18,.,TRBD1,TRBJ1-2,TGTGCCAGCTCACCACCCGACAGGGAAGGCTACACCTTC,CASSPPDREGYTF
TRBV5-3,.,TRBD1,TRBJ2-2,TGTGCCAGAAGCGGGGGACAGGCGGGCACCGGGGAGCTGTTTTTT,CARSGGQAGTGELFF
TRBV15,.,.,TRBJ1-3,TGTGCCACCAGCAGAGTGGGCATCTCTGGAAACACCATATATTTT,CATSRVGISGNTIYF
TRBV6-2/TRBV6-3,.,.,TRBJ2-7,TGTGCCAGCAGTTACCCGGGGAACTTACACGAGCAGTACTTC,CASSYPGNLHEQYF
TRBV3-1/TRBV3-2,.,TRBD2,TRBJ2-7,TGTGCCAGCAGCTTCGTAGCGGGGGGGAGCGGGCAGTACTTC,CASSFVAGGSGQYF
TRBV11-2,.,.,TRBJ1-5,TGTGCCAGCAGCTTGTCGGAGGGTCAGCCCCAGCATTTT,CASSLSEGQPQHF
TRBV6-1,.,.,TRBJ2-7,TGTGCCAGCAGTGAAAGACAGTCCTACGAGCAGTACTTC,CASSERQSYEQYF
TRBV12-3/TRBV12-4,few,.,TRBJ2-1,TGTGCCAGCCGGAGGGGGCAGGGCAATGAGCAGTTCTTC,CASRRGQGNEQFF
TRBV27,.,.,TRBJ2-1,TGTGCCAGCAGTTCCCGACTTCTTGGGTCCTACAATGAGCAGTTCTTC,CASSSRLLGSYNEQFF
TRBV6-1,once,TRBD1,TRBJ2-7,TGTGCCAGCAGTGAATCGGGGACAGGGGCCGACGAGCAGTACTTC,CASSESGTGADEQYF
TRBV18,.,.,TRBJ1-1,TGTGCCAGCTCACCCCCGGGATCACCTTATGAAGCTTTCTTT,CASSPPGSPYEAFF
TRBV4-3,.,.,TRBJ1-6,TGCGCCAGCAGCCAAGGGGGGGAAAGTTTATCACCCCTCCACTTT,CASSQGGESLSPLHF
TRBV18,.,TRBD1,TRBJ1-4,TGTGCCAGCTCACTAACGCCGGGACAGGGAAATGAAAAACTGTTTTTT,CASSLTPGQGNEKLFF
TRBV6-2/TRBV6-3,.,TRBD1,TRBJ2-7,TGTGCCAGCAGTTACCGGTCAGGGGGTGGTGACGAGCAGTACTTC,CASSYRSGGGDEQYF
TRBV7-9,.,.,TRBJ1-2,TGTGCCAGCAGCTTAGACTCTAGGTATGGCTACACCTTC,CASSLDSRYGYTF
TRBV4-2,.,.,TRBJ1-5,TGTGCCAGCAGCCAAGGTGCCCAGATTAGCAATCAGCCCCAGCATTTT,CASSQGAQISNQPQHF
TRBV2,.,.,TRBJ2-1,TGTGCCAGCAGTGGGAAGACAGAATCCTCCTACAATGAGCAGTTCTTC,CASSGKTESSYNEQFF
TRBV7-2,few,.,TRBJ1-5,TGTGCCAGCAGCTTAGGAGGGTTAAGGGACAATCAGCCCCAGCATTTT,CASSLGGLRDNQPQHF
TRBV27,.,.,TRBJ2-2,TGTGCCAGCAGTTTAATGGCCACCGGGGAGCTGTTTTTT,CASSLMATGELFF
TRBV7-6,.,.,TRBJ1-3,TGTGCCAGCAGCTCGGCCCAAGGGGGCTCTGGAAACACCATATATTTT,CASSSAQGGSGNTIYF
TRBV10-3,.,.,TRBJ1-5,TGTGCCATCAGTGAGAGGGGCGGGGTGGATCAGCCCCAGCATTTT,CAISERGGVDQPQHF
TRBV20-1,.,.,TRBJ2-1,TGCAGTGCTAGTCCTTCAGGGTACGATGAGCAGTTCTTC,CSASPSGYDEQFF
TRBV28,.,.,TRBJ2-5,TGTGCCAGCAGTTTCTCGGCGGTCCAAGAGACCCAGTACTTC,CASSFSAVQETQYF
TRBV6-5,.,.,TRBJ2-1,TGTGCCAGCAGTTACGCGCAGGGGGGAGGTGAGCAGTTCTTC,CASSYAQGGGEQFF
TRBV5-8,.,.,TRBJ1-6,TGTGCCAGCAGCTTGGTAGGGGACTATAATTCACCCCTCCACTTT,CASSLVGDYNSPLHF
TRBV28,.,.,TRBJ1-2,TGTGCCAGCACCTGGGGGCAGTACCCTAACTATGGCTACACCTTC,CASTWGQYPNYGYTF
TRBV15,.,TRBD1,TRBJ2-1,TGTGCCACCAACCCACAGGGGAGCTCCTACAATGAGCAGTTCTTC,CATNPQGSSYNEQFF
TRBV6-5,once,.,TRBJ1-2,TGTGCCAGCAGTTACTCGATGGTGTCCAGGGGAGAGGGCTACACCTTC,CASSYSMVSRGEGYTF
TRBV5-1,.,TRBD1,TRBJ1-3,TGCGCCAGCAGCTACCAGGGGGGCTCTGGAAACACCATATATTTT,CASSYQGGSGNTIYF
TRBV29-1,.,TRBD1,TRBJ1-4,TGCAGCGGCAGGGGGGCAAATAATGAAAAACTGTTTTTT,CSGRGANNEKLFF
TRBV6-2/TRBV6-3,once,TRBD1,TRBJ2-7,TGTGCCAGCAGCACTCCAGGACAGGGGGGGTACGAGCAGTACTTC,CASSTPGQGGYEQYF
TRBV6-6,once,TRBD2,TRBJ2-7,TGTGCCAGCAGTCGATCTGGGACTAGCGGGAGGTACGAGCAGTACTTC,CASSRSGTSGRYEQYF
TRBV28,few,.,TRBJ1-1,TGTGCCAGCAGCTTTCAGGGTGGCACTGAAGCTTTCTTT,CASSFQGGTEAFF
TRBV7-2,.,TRBD1,TRBJ1-1,TGTGCCAGCAGCTTACCGGACAGGATCACCCTTGAAGCTTTCTTT,CASSLPDRITLEAFF
TRBV19,.,.,TRBJ1-1,TGTGCCAGTAGAGACCGGGTTCAGAACACTGAAGCTTTCTTT,CASRDRVQNTEAFF
TRBV6-5,.,TRBD1,TRBJ1-2,TGTGCCAGCAGTTACTCGGGGGGACAGGGGAGGGATGGCTACACCTTC,CASSYSGGQGRDGYTF
TRBV4-1,.,.,TRBJ2-7,TGCGCCAGCAGCCAAGCAGGGTTGGGGGAGCAGTACTTC,CASSQAGLGEQYF
TRBV6-2/TRBV6-3,.,TRBD2,TRBJ2-1,TGTGCCAGCAGCCAACTAGCGGGCCCTGACTACAATGAGCAGTTCTTC,CASSQLAGPDYNEQFF